This entry is about one T cell receptor beta chain. The data belong to a study of memory CD4+ T cells and cytomegalovirus serostatus. In the original processing: Out-of-frame sequences were removed, leaving a few million distinct TCRbeta sequences. Generated by immunoSEQ multiplex PCR, the TCRdb table keeps only in-frame clones and is missing some. The V and J calls and the clone size are those of that table, but D and trimming were determined from the DNA. The sample includes around 60,000 clones, roughly 85% seen only once; the top ten take about 0.51%. Single viable CD3+CD4+CD8-CD45RO+ cells were sorted as the memory CD4+ T cells. CMV serostatus came from serum IgG against pp150, pp28, p38, p52. V dropped 6 bases and J dropped 8; count of bases not matched to a gene: 4. The CDR3 has 11 residues. CDR1 is DFQATT and CDR2 is SNEGSKA in the germline V gene (reference sequence).

The V call is TRBV20-1, the J call TRBJ2-4, with 7 bases aligning to TRBD2. The sequence derives from an adult in good health and CMV-seronegative. Some clones in this sample may be carry-over from other donors' samples. Input material: memory CD4+ T cells from blood. DNA for the CDR3: TGCAGTGCCGGACTAGGGGACATTCAGTACTTC. It translates to CSAGLGDIQYF.